This T cell receptor beta chain was recorded in a study of T-cell reconstitution after alpha-beta-depleted transplantation in children. Study-level points and caveats: Surviving thymic progenitors and recipient T cells were the source of high TCRbeta diversity at day 60 in some patients. Reports say that about two months after transplant, the alpha-beta T cells came out of several hundred graft clones that had expanded.

There are many counts of this clonotype. Its antigen remains unknown. Trimming pared 1 base from V and 1 base from J, leaving 9 bases between. Germline V gene lookup returns CDR1 LGHNA and CDR2 YSLEER. The CDR3 is 15 residues long. TCRbeta library preparation incorporated unique molecular identifiers. TCRdb re-derived calls from the PCR reads in MiXCR, one entry per CDR3 protein. Among approximately 490,000 distinct CDR3 sequences listed, 10% to 13% were seen once. The sample in question was PBMCs, obtained before TCRalphabeta/CD19-depleted stem cell transplant. The receptor comes from a child aged 2 to 10 with inherited bone marrow failure, due to receive a stem cell transplant. The chain joins TRBV4-3 to TRBJ2-3, with D possibly TRBD2 on 6 matching bases. The CDR3 is CASSQAGDGTDTQYF. The CDR3 nucleotides are TGCGCCAGCAGCCAAGCGGGGGATGGCACAGATACGCAGTATTTT.